These T cell receptor beta chains were read from a single sample in a study of T cell changes during pregnancy in multiple sclerosis. Method: immunoSEQ multiplex PCR; TCRdb's copy keeps in-frame clones and lacks some. The sample holds fewer than 60,000 clones; 80% to 95% are singletons and the top ten take roughly 0.4%. The source material was CD4+ T cells from peripheral blood mononuclear cells, sampled after pregnancy. These receptor sequences come from a female donor with multiple sclerosis, enrolled in a pregnancy study. The CDR3 runs from the conserved cysteine through the conserved F or W. The order of the fields is D gene, J gene, V gene, clone size, CDR3 DNA, CDR3 protein. The D gene is left open where the match is weak. Clone size is shown for a subset of rows, as once, few, many or a class of expanded clone.

TRBD2	TRBJ2-1	TRBV5-1	.	TGCGCCACCACCCCAGCGGGAGGACCCGGCTACAATGAGCAGTTCTTC	CATTPAGGPGYNEQFF
.	TRBJ1-1	TRBV5-4	once	TGTGCCAGCAGTCGGCGGGACGACACTGAAGCTTTCTTT	CASSRRDDTEAFF
.	TRBJ2-7	TRBV7-2	once	TGTGCCAGCAGTCGAAACATGCCTGGTCGGGACGAGCAGTACTTC	CASSRNMPGRDEQYF
.	TRBJ2-3	TRBV5-1	.	TGCGCCAGCAGCTTGGCACAGCAGGGGCGGGATACGCAGTATTTT	CASSLAQQGRDTQYF
TRBD1	TRBJ2-1	TRBV6-5	.	TGTGCCAGCAGTTACTCCGGGACAGGGAATGGAGAGGAGTTCTTC	CASSYSGTGNGEEFF
.	TRBJ1-2	TRBV28	once	TGTGCCAGCAGCACCGGGACACAACTCCCTCCGTATGGCTACACCTTC	CASSTGTQLPPYGYTF
.	TRBJ2-7	TRBV9	.	TGTGCCAGCAGCGTAGCTGCAGGAAACGATTACGAGCAGTACTTC	CASSVAAGNDYEQYF
.	TRBJ2-1	TRBV5-1	.	TGCGCCAGCAGCTTGGGGACTTCTAGTGGCGAGCAGTTCTTC	CASSLGTSSGEQFF
TRBD1	TRBJ1-1	TRBV5-4	.	TGTGCCAGCAGCTGGGACAGGGACACTGAAGCTTTCTTT	CASSWDRDTEAFF
TRBD2	TRBJ2-2	TRBV7-3	.	TGTGCCAGCAGCCGACTAGCGGGAGAGTCCGGGGAGCTGTTTTTT	CASSRLAGESGELFF
TRBD2	TRBJ2-3	TRBV25-1	.	TGTGCCAGCAGTGAAGGGGCTAGCGGGACTATCACAGATACGCAGTATTTT	CASSEGASGTITDTQYF
TRBD2	TRBJ2-1	TRBV5-1	.	TGCGCCAGCAGCTTGTCCACTTGGACTAGCGCGCTTGAGCAGTTCTTC	CASSLSTWTSALEQFF
TRBD2	TRBJ2-3	TRBV9	.	TGTGCCAGCAGCGTAGCTCGGGCTAGCGGGACGACAGATACGCAGTATTTT	CASSVARASGTTDTQYF
.	TRBJ2-5	TRBV5-5	.	TGTGCCAGCAGCCCTCTCGGGCAGGGGCAACAAGAGACCCAGTACTTC	CASSPLGQGQQETQYF
TRBD1	TRBJ1-4	TRBV5-1	.	TGCGCCAGCAGCCGCGAACCGACAGGGGCTAATGAAAAACTGTTTTTT	CASSREPTGANEKLFF
TRBD1	TRBJ1-3	TRBV18	.	TGTGCCAGCTCACCGGGACAGGGTCTCTCTGGAAACACCATATATTTT	CASSPGQGLSGNTIYF
.	TRBJ2-3	TRBV11-2	.	TGTGCCAGCAGCCGAGACAGGTCCGGCGATACGCAGTATTTT	CASSRDRSGDTQYF
TRBD1	TRBJ1-5	TRBV2	.	TGTGCCAGCAGGGTGGACAGGGGGGCCTATCAGCCCCAGCATTTT	CASRVDRGAYQPQHF
TRBD1	TRBJ2-5	TRBV2	.	TGTGCCAGCAGGAACAGGGGCGGCGAGACCCAGTACTTC	CASRNRGGETQYF
.	TRBJ2-3	TRBV30	.	TGTGCCTGGAACCCTCTAGCGAGGGATACGCAGTATTTT	CAWNPLARDTQYF
TRBD2	TRBJ2-7	TRBV5-1	once	TGCGCCAGCAGCTTGGCAGCGGGAGGCTTCTACGAGCAGTACTTC	CASSLAAGGFYEQYF
TRBD1	TRBJ2-7	TRBV27	.	TGTGCCAGCAGTTTAAGACAGGGAAGCTCCTACGAGCAGTACTTC	CASSLRQGSSYEQYF
TRBD1	TRBJ1-4	TRBV28	once	TGTGCCAGCAGTATGTCGACAGGGAGAAGGGAAAAACTGTTTTTT	CASSMSTGRREKLFF
TRBD1	TRBJ1-2	TRBV19	.	TGTGCCAGTAGCCGTACCGGGACAGGGCACTATGGCTACACCTTC	CASSRTGTGHYGYTF
.	TRBJ2-1	TRBV5-4	.	TGTGCCAGCAGCTTGGTGATCGGGAGCTCCTACAATGAGCAGTTCTTC	CASSLVIGSSYNEQFF
.	TRBJ2-7	TRBV2	.	TGTGCCAGCGGGCGCGCAACCGGGACATCTTACTACGAGCAGTACTTC	CASGRATGTSYYEQYF
TRBD2	TRBJ2-3	TRBV7-2	.	TGTGCCAGCAGCTTTAGCGGGAGGGATACGCAGTATTTT	CASSFSGRDTQYF
.	TRBJ1-4	TRBV19	.	TGTGCCAGCAGGGAACAGGATCGTCCAAATGAAAAACTGTTTTTT	CASREQDRPNEKLFF
TRBD2	TRBJ2-5	TRBV7-8	.	TGTGCCAGCAGCCGCAGCGGGAGAGGAGAGACCCAGTACTTC	CASSRSGRGETQYF
.	TRBJ2-7	TRBV6-1	.	TGTGCCAGCAGTGTAGCTGGGCCCCTCGACTTC	CASSVAGPLDF
.	TRBJ1-2	TRBV15	.	TGTGCCACCAGCAGTGGAGGGCAGGGTTTGAGATATGGCTACACCTTC	CATSSGGQGLRYGYTF
.	TRBJ2-3	TRBV5-6	.	TGTGCCAGCAGCTTTATCAGCACAGATACGCAGTATTTT	CASSFISTDTQYF
.	TRBJ1-2	TRBV5-1	.	TGCGCCAGCAGCTTGGCCGGGGGATTGAGCTATGGCTACACCTTC	CASSLAGGLSYGYTF
TRBD2	TRBJ2-1	TRBV5-4	.	TGTGCCAGCAGCTTAGGCGGGAGGGGGAATGAGCAGTTCTTC	CASSLGGRGNEQFF
.	TRBJ1-2	TRBV5-3	.	TGTGCCAGAAGCACCGGGGGGGGGTGCGGCTACACCTTC	CARSTGGGCGYTF
TRBD2	TRBJ2-1	TRBV5-1	.	TGCGCCAGCACCCGACTAGCGGGAGGGTCGAGAGGGAATGAGCAGTTCTTC	CASTRLAGGSRGNEQFF
.	TRBJ2-6	TRBV7-9	once	TGTGCCAGCGTCCTGGGGGCAGGTATTACTGGGGCCAACGTCCTGACTTTC	CASVLGAGITGANVLTF
.	TRBJ1-2	TRBV6-1	once	TGTGCCAGCAGTGAAGCGCGCGTCAGGTTCTATGGCTACACCTTC	CASSEARVRFYGYTF
TRBD2	TRBJ2-1	TRBV5-1	.	TGCGCCAGCAGCCTAGCGGGCAGCTCCTACAATGAGCAGTTCTTC	CASSLAGSSYNEQFF
.	TRBJ2-1	TRBV19	.	TGTGCCAGTAGTATAGCTGGCGGGGCCGCGGATGAGCAGTTCTTC	CASSIAGGAADEQFF
.	TRBJ2-7	TRBV5-6	.	TGTGCCAGCAGCTTGGGAGTCAACCCAATGAACGAGCAGTACTTC	CASSLGVNPMNEQYF
.	TRBJ2-3	TRBV5-4	.	TGTGCCAGCAGCCGACAGGGAGGAAGCACAGATACGCAGTATTTT	CASSRQGGSTDTQYF
.	TRBJ1-2	TRBV25-1	.	TGTGCCAGCAGTGGGGGGGTGATGATCTATGGCTACACCTTC	CASSGGVMIYGYTF
.	TRBJ2-3	TRBV6-4	.	TGTGCCAGCAGTCGGTACTCCTTCACAGATACGCAGTATTTT	CASSRYSFTDTQYF
TRBD2	TRBJ2-3	TRBV7-7	.	TGTGCCAGCAGCCCGTCCGGGGGGGGAACAGATACGCAGTATTTT	CASSPSGGGTDTQYF
TRBD1	TRBJ2-3	TRBV18	once	TGTGCCAGCTCGCCGGGACAGATCACAGATACGCAGTATTTT	CASSPGQITDTQYF
.	TRBJ2-7	TRBV2	once	TGTGCCAGCCTCCACCTAGCGAACTCCTACGAGCAGTACTTC	CASLHLANSYEQYF
.	TRBJ1-1	TRBV28	.	TGTGCCAGCAGTTTATTTGGGGGAGGGCGGCATGCTTTCTTT	CASSLFGGGRHAFF
TRBD1	TRBJ2-5	TRBV10-3	.	TGTGCCATGGGACAGGGAGAGACCCAGTACTTC	CAMGQGETQYF
TRBD1	TRBJ2-5	TRBV5-1	.	TGCGCCAGCAGAACCGGGACAGGGGGCGCGGAGACCCAGTACTTC	CASRTGTGGAETQYF
TRBD1	TRBJ1-1	TRBV18	once	TGTGCCAGCTCACCGGGACAGGGGTCTTTCTTT	CASSPGQGSFF
.	TRBJ2-1	TRBV19	.	TGTGCCAGTTACCCCGGAGGCTCCTACAATGAGCAGTTCTTC	CASYPGGSYNEQFF
TRBD1	TRBJ2-7	TRBV28	.	TGTGCCAGCAGCGACAGGGATTACGAGCAGTACTTC	CASSDRDYEQYF
TRBD1	TRBJ1-2	TRBV19	.	TGTGCCAGTAACGCAGGGGGGAATGGCTACACCTTC	CASNAGGNGYTF
TRBD1	TRBJ1-4	TRBV7-9	.	TGTGCCAGCAGGGCACAGGGGGCCTCTAATGAAAAACTGTTTTTT	CASRAQGASNEKLFF
TRBD1	TRBJ2-1	TRBV28	.	TGTGCCAGCAGAATACCCGGACAGGGGCACACTGAGCAGTTCTTC	CASRIPGQGHTEQFF
TRBD1	TRBJ1-1	TRBV7-9	.	TGTGCCAGCAGCCCGGACAGGGGGTTGAACACTGAAGCTTTCTTT	CASSPDRGLNTEAFF